This TCR beta chain was captured in a study of cytomegalovirus exposure and HLA in healthy donors. The J segment lost 4 bases and the V segment lost 0 bases, leaving 6 bases of the junction unmatched. Germline V CDR1 and CDR2: SGHNT, YYREEE (reference sequence). This CDR3 region has 15 residues. With respect to this clone: Its antigen remains unknown.

PCR was performed using 60 Vbeta and 13 Jbeta primers. TCRdb's table, derived via immunoSEQ multiplex PCR, lists solely in-frame clones and lacks some. Of over 200,000 clones listed, around 85% were seen once; the top ten hold 1% to 1.5%. Study results and caveats: Cytomegalovirus association was assigned to over 150 TCR beta chains. In an earlier analysis, in 540 or so donors, most V segments appeared productive either ~87% or ~30% of the time.

The genes are TRBV5-4 and TRBJ2-7, with 8 bases that match TRBD2. The origin of this receptor is a human donor in good health. The sequenced sample consisted of PBMCs. CDR3 sequence: CASSLAREGPYEQYF. Here the CDR3 DNA reads TGTGCCAGCAGCTTGGCTCGGGAGGGCCCATACGAGCAGTACTTC. Based on the CDR3 plus reference TRBV5-4 and TRBJ2-7, the full variable domain is ETGVTQSPTHLIKTRGQQVTLRCSSQSGHNTVSWYQQALGQGPQFIFQYYREEENGRGNFPPRFSGLQFPNYSSELNVNALELDDSALYLCASSLAREGPYEQYFGPGTRLTVT.